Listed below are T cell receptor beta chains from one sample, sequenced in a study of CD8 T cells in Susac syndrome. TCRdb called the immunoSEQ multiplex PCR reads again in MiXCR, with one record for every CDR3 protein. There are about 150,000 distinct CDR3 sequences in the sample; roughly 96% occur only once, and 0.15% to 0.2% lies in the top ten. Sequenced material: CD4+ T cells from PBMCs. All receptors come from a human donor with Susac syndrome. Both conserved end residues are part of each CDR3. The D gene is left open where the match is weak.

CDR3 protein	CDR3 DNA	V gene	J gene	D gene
CGWTVQETQYF	TGCGGCTGGACAGTCCAAGAGACCCAGTACTTC	TRBV20-1	TRBJ2-5	-
CASSQDGSTAQYF	TGCGCCAGCAGCCAAGATGGGAGTACAGCGCAGTATTTT	TRBV4-3	TRBJ2-3	-
CATSSETYGYTF	TGTGCCACCAGCAGCGAAACATATGGCTACACCTTC	TRBV15	TRBJ1-2	-
CASSGTAKDTGELFF	TGTGCCTCCTCCGGGACAGCTAAGGATACCGGGGAGCTGTTTTTT	TRBV10-3	TRBJ2-2	TRBD1
CASSQVYGAGTEAFF	TGTGCCAGCAGCCAAGTTTATGGGGCGGGCACTGAAGCTTTCTTT	TRBV3-1	TRBJ1-1	-
CSVEWALGGTYGYTF	TGCAGCGTTGAGTGGGCCCTGGGAGGGACTTATGGCTACACCTTC	TRBV29-1	TRBJ1-2	-
CASSLGAGNTDTQYF	TGTGCCAGCAGCTTAGGCGCAGGGAATACAGATACGCAGTATTTT	TRBV11-2	TRBJ2-3	-
CSGRFAGYTGELFF	TGCAGCGGCCGGTTCGCAGGGTATACCGGGGAGCTGTTTTTT	TRBV29-1	TRBJ2-2	-
CASIWGGAYNEQFF	TGTGCCAGCATATGGGGGGGGGCCTACAATGAGCAGTTCTTC	TRBV6-2/TRBV6-3	TRBJ2-1	TRBD2
CARRTGDLQETQYF	TGTGCCAGGCGGACAGGGGACCTTCAAGAGACCCAGTACTTC	TRBV19	TRBJ2-5	TRBD1
CSASGTESTDTQYF	TGCAGTGCTAGTGGGACAGAGAGCACAGATACGCAGTATTTT	TRBV20-1	TRBJ2-3	TRBD1
CATSRDRGTGSTGELFF	TGTGCCACCAGCAGAGATCGAGGGACAGGGTCGACCGGGGAGCTGTTTTTT	TRBV15	TRBJ2-2	TRBD1